The 30 T cell receptor beta chains listed next were all sequenced from one sample in a study of neurological immune-mediated disorders. TCRdb reprocessed the 5' RACE reads via MiXCR and lists one record per CDR3 protein. Of over 65,000 distinct CDR3 sequences listed, approximately 10% were seen once; the top ten hold 1.7%. Sequenced sample: PBMCs. The source is a man aged 50 to 60 in good health.

The table lists this clonotype with many counts. Here the CDR3 DNA reads TGTGCCAGCAGCCAAGAAGTTTTCACTGAAGCTTTCTTT. Its translation is CASSQEVFTEAFF. The genes are TRBV14 and TRBJ1-1; D is undetermined. Germline V lookup: CDR1 SGHDN, CDR2 FVKESK. This CDR3 is 13 amino acids long. Trimming took off 0 bases at V and 4 bases at J, with 6 bases between the two ends.

This clonotype appeared many times. This chain uses TRBV20-1 with TRBJ1-2; TRBD1 might be the D (6 bases). Trimming cost V 0 bases and J 8 bases, with 19 bases left between them. Germline-derived CDR1 and CDR2 are DFQATT and SNEGSKA (reference sequence). The CDR3 has 15 amino acids. The CDR3: CSAREDGETGKGYTF. In nucleotides, the CDR3 is TGCAGTGCTAGAGAGGACGGAGAAACAGGGAAAGGCTACACCTTC.

A word on this clonotype: Just one base apart from a much larger clone, this may be a read error. V and J are TRBV7-8 and TRBJ1-5; perhaps TRBD1 as D (6 bases). The CDR3 has 14 residues. V lost 5 bases and J 4 bases, leaving 12 bases between the germline ends. The V gene's germline CDR1 is SGHVS and CDR2 FQNEAQ. The CDR3 nucleotides are TGTGCCAGCAGCCCCACAGGGTGGAATCAGCCCCAGCATTTT. Translation: CASSPTGWNQPQHF.

This clonotype was seen ten or more times. This chain links TRBV5-1 with TRBJ1-2, with D possibly matching TRBD1 (6 bases). The V and J ends lost 4 bases and 5 bases respectively, with 15 bases between them. This CDR3 region has 14 residues. From germline, CDR1 is SGHRS and CDR2 YFSETQ. The CDR3 spells CASSPAQGQYGYTF. The DNA for the CDR3 is TGCGCCAGCAGCCCCGCGCAGGGGCAATATGGCTACACCTTC. Looking up the rest from reference TRBV5-1 and TRBJ1-2 gives the full variable domain: KAGVTQTPRYLIKTRGQQVTLSCSPISGHRSVSWYQQTPGQGLQFLFEYFSETQRNKGNFPGRFSGRQFSNSRSEMNVSTLELGDSALYLCASSPAQGQYGYTFGSGTRLTVV.

With respect to this clonotype: Just one base apart from a much larger clone, this may be a read error. The chain is built from TRBV6-2 or TRBV6-3 and TRBJ2-5, with a tentative D call TRBD1 (5 bases). The germline V and J ends were trimmed by 7 bases and 7 bases, with 19 bases remaining between them. Germline V gene data show CDR1 as MNHEY and CDR2 as SVGEGT. The CDR3 consists of 14 residues. The CDR3 nucleotides read TGTGCCAGCACTCCGAACCAGGGTTTCGTGACCCAGTACTTC. This codes for CASTPNQGFVTQYF.

This clonotype appeared many times. One junction end disagrees with the germline gene, perhaps due to a read error. This chain uses TRBV6-2 or TRBV6-3 with TRBJ2-4; a weak D match, TRBD1 (7 bases). The CDR3 has 16 residues. Looked up from germline, CDR1 is MNHEY and CDR2 is SVGEGT. The CDR3 sequence is CASSLEGAGGYNRRNF. CDR3 bases: TGTGCCAGCAGCCTGGAGGGGGCAGGGGGATATAATCGAAGGAACTTC.

In its sample, this clonotype was seen many times. The chain uses TRBV28 and TRBJ2-7, with D possibly being TRBD1 or TRBD2 (5 bases each). CDR3 length: 12 residues. Germline V gives CDR1 MDHEN, CDR2 SYDVKM. V was cut by 4 bases and J by 6 bases, with 10 bases left in between. The CDR3 spells CASSSAGAEQYF. The CDR3 DNA is TGTGCCAGCAGTTCCGCCGGGGCCGAGCAGTACTTC.

There are many counts of this clonotype. The chain uses TRBV6-1 and TRBJ1-4; unclear D gene. The CDR3 runs 17 residues. V was cut by 2 bases and J by 0 bases, with 13 bases left in between. Germline values: CDR1 MNHNS, CDR2 SASEGT. The CDR3 loop is CASSEPGRAATNEKLFF. In nucleotides, the CDR3 is TGTGCCAGCAGTGAACCGGGCAGAGCCGCAACTAATGAAAAACTGTTTTTT.

Concerning this clonotype itself: Mismatch with germline at one junction end may stem from a read error. J is TRBJ2-7 and V is TRBV10-2, with 10 bases fitting TRBD2. CDR3 length: 14 residues. Germline V gene data show CDR1 as WSHSY and CDR2 as SAAADI. This CDR3 is CDSGRGLAGREKYF. As DNA, the CDR3 is TGCGACAGCGGGAGGGGGCTAGCGGGACGCGAGAAGTACTTC.

This clonotype was detected many times. The chain has TRBV5-1 and TRBJ1-1; possibly TRBD1 for D (5 bases). The CDR3 runs 14 residues. Germline V CDR1 and CDR2: SGHRS, YFSETQ. V dropped 4 bases and J dropped 2 bases, with 12 bases sitting between them. DNA of the CDR3: TGCGCCAGCAGCCTGGGACCTACCAACACTGAAGCTTTCTTT. Translating gives CASSLGPTNTEAFF.

The chain has TRBV19 and TRBJ2-3; TRBD1 might be the D (5 bases). Trimming took 11 bases from V and 1 from J, leaving 19 bases between them. This CDR3 region has 15 residues. Germline V gene sequence: CDR1 LNHDA, CDR2 SQIVND (reference sequence). CDR3 nucleotide sequence: TGTGCCGGGTGGGGCACTAAGGTCGGCACAGATACGCAGTATTTT. Protein sequence: CAGWGTKVGTDTQYF.

This clonotype was recorded many times. The chain couples TRBV7-8 to TRBJ2-3; TRBD2 is a possible D gene (6 bases). From germline, CDR1 is SGHVS and CDR2 FQNEAQ. Trimming removed 1 base from V and 1 base from J, with 9 bases in between. CDR3 length: 15 amino acids. Here the CDR3 reads CASSLGRVGTDTQYF. CDR3 DNA sequence: TGTGCCAGCAGCTTAGGGAGGGTTGGCACAGATACGCAGTATTTT.

This clonotype was recorded at least ten times. The rearrangement uses TRBV5-1 and TRBJ2-2; D is unresolved. The germline V gene encodes CDR1 SGHRS and CDR2 YFSETQ. Between the trimmed V and J ends, which lost 0 bases and 0 bases, there was a span of 15 bases. This CDR3 region has 18 residues. The CDR3 is CASSLAGSAGANTGELFF. DNA of the CDR3: TGCGCCAGCAGCTTGGCTGGCAGCGCCGGAGCGAACACCGGGGAGCTGTTTTTT. Full variable domain (missing parts from reference TRBV5-1 and TRBJ2-2): KAGVTQTPRYLIKTRGQQVTLSCSPISGHRSVSWYQQTPGQGLQFLFEYFSETQRNKGNFPGRFSGRQFSNSRSEMNVSTLELGDSALYLCASSLAGSAGANTGELFFGEGSRLTVL.

In its sample, this clonotype was seen many times. This chain uses TRBV7-2 with TRBJ2-3, with no clear D. The CDR3 spans 14 residues. From germline, CDR1 is SGHTA and CDR2 FQGNSA. V dropped 4 bases and J dropped 1 base, with 9 bases sitting between them. CDR3 DNA sequence: TGTGCCAGCAGCTCTCAACGGGGCACAGATACGCAGTATTTT. Its translation is CASSSQRGTDTQYF.

Ten or more counts support this clonotype. The CDR3 reads CSASGHLITYEQYF. The CDR3 DNA is TGCAGTGCTAGTGGGCACCTAATTACCTACGAGCAGTACTTC. V is TRBV20-1 and J is TRBJ2-7; D unclear. Germline CDR1 is DFQATT and CDR2 is SNEGSKA (reference sequence). The CDR3 consists of 14 residues. V lost 3 bases to trimming and J lost 2 bases, with 14 bases between them.

This clonotype was picked up many times. V is TRBV5-1 and J is TRBJ2-1, with 10 nucleotides matching TRBD2. CDR1 SGHRS and CDR2 YFSETQ come from the germline V gene. The CDR3 consists of 16 residues. The J segment lost 7 bases and the V segment lost 2 bases, leaving 9 bases of the junction unmatched. The CDR3 sequence is CASSLESAGGWNEQFF. The CDR3 DNA is TGCGCCAGCAGCTTAGAATCAGCGGGAGGGTGGAATGAGCAGTTCTTC.

This clonotype was observed many times. The V gene is TRBV5-5, the J gene TRBJ1-5; tentatively, D is TRBD1 (6 bases). Germline CDR1 SGHKS, CDR2 YYEKEE (reference sequence). The CDR3 has 17 residues. Trimming removed 3 bases from V and 2 bases from J, with 18 bases in between. The CDR3 protein is CASSSTGTSTGNQPQHF. In DNA, the CDR3 is TGTGCCAGCAGCTCTACAGGGACGTCGACGGGCAATCAGCCCCAGCATTTT.

This clonotype appeared a few times. CDR3 region: CASTLGAILNTEAFF. In DNA form, the CDR3 reads TGCGCCAGCACCCTCGGGGCCATTCTGAACACTGAAGCTTTCTTT. The gene calls are TRBV5-1 and TRBJ1-1; the D gene is possibly TRBD1 (5 bases). CDR3 length: 15 amino acids. Trimming left V 6 bases short and J 0 bases short, with 15 bases between. The V gene's germline CDR1 is SGHRS and CDR2 YFSETQ.

This clonotype was seen repeatedly, ten times or more. The V and J genes are TRBV6-2 or TRBV6-3 and TRBJ2-3; no definite D call. The CDR3 is made up of 12 amino acids. Trimming shortened V by 0 bases and J by 10 bases, and 8 bases separated the two germline ends. Germline lookup yields CDR1 MNHEY and CDR2 SVGEGT. CDR3 protein: CASSYSIVAQYF. Here the CDR3 DNA reads TGTGCCAGCAGTTACTCGATCGTGGCGCAGTATTTT.

This clonotype occurred many times. The V call is TRBV9, the J call TRBJ2-7, with no clear D. The germline CDR1 and CDR2 sequences are SGDLS and YYNGEE. The CDR3 length is 13 residues. V lost 0 bases, J lost 7 bases, and 11 bases lay in between. CDR3 loop: CASSVASMGEQYF. The CDR3, as DNA: TGTGCCAGCAGCGTAGCTTCCATGGGGGAGCAGTACTTC. Based on the CDR3 plus reference TRBV9 and TRBJ2-7, the full variable domain is DSGVTQTPKHLITATGQRVTLRCSPRSGDLSVYWYQQSLDQGLQFLIQYYNGEERAKGNILERFSAQQFPDLHSELNLSSLELGDSALYFCASSVASMGEQYFGPGTRLTVT.

This clonotype was seen repeatedly, ten times or more. The chain is built from TRBV6-2 or TRBV6-3 and TRBJ2-1; D is possibly TRBD1 (6 bases). Germline lookup yields CDR1 MNHEY and CDR2 SVGEGT. V gave up 4 bases and J gave up 0 bases, with 16 bases separating them. CDR3 length equals 17 residues. The CDR3 coding sequence is TGTGCCAGCAGTTGGCCGGGACATGGAAACTCCTACAATGAGCAGTTCTTC. Translated, it gives CASSWPGHGNSYNEQFF.

This clonotype was detected many times. The V call is TRBV12-3 or TRBV12-4, the J call TRBJ1-5, with unresolved D. Trimming took off 3 bases at V and 4 bases at J, with 7 bases between the two ends. CDR3 length: 13 residues. The CDR3 protein is CASSFSGNQPQHF. In DNA, the CDR3 is TGTGCCAGCAGTTTCTCGGGGAATCAGCCCCAGCATTTT.

This clonotype has a count of ten or more. This chain links TRBV10-3 with TRBJ2-6; D uncertain. Germline V gene sequence: CDR1 ENHRY, CDR2 SYGVKD. CDR3 size: 13 residues. V lost 8 bases, J lost 1 base, and 6 bases lay in between. CDR3 sequence: CAIRLSGANVLTF. The CDR3 nucleotides are TGTGCCATCCGACTTTCTGGGGCCAACGTCCTGACTTTC.

There are a few counts of this clonotype. The V call is TRBV30, the J call TRBJ1-5; D gene unclear. From germline, CDR1 is GTSNPN and CDR2 SVGIG (reference sequence). The CDR3 is 12 amino acids. Trimming shortened V by 1 base and J by 3 bases, and 4 bases separated the two germline ends. The DNA for the CDR3 is TGTGCCTGGAGTGGTACCAATCAGCCCCAGCATTTT. Amino acids: CAWSGTNQPQHF.

This clonotype was seen at least ten times. This chain links TRBV27 with TRBJ1-1, with 8 bases that match TRBD1. The length of the CDR3 is 13 residues. Germline loops: CDR1 MNHEY, CDR2 SMNVEV (reference sequence). The ends lost 5 bases at V and 4 bases at J; junction bases unmatched: 3. In DNA form, the CDR3 reads TGTGCCAGCAGTCGTGACAGGGGCACTGAAGCTTTCTTT. Its translation: CASSRDRGTEAFF.

Many counts were recorded for this clonotype. The CDR3 is CASSQRLAGGGETQYF. Written as DNA, the CDR3 is TGTGCCAGCAGCCAGCGACTAGCGGGGGGCGGAGAGACCCAGTACTTC. The rearrangement joins TRBV3-1 to TRBJ2-5; 13 nucleotides match TRBD2. V dropped 3 bases and J dropped 4; count of bases not matched to a gene: 5. The CDR3 sequence is 16 residues long. Germline CDR1 is LGHDT and CDR2 is YNNKEL (reference sequence).

This clonotype appeared many times. The V and J genes are TRBV27 and TRBJ2-7, with a possible D match to TRBD1 (7 bases). CDR1 is MNHEY, CDR2 SMNVEV, per germline (reference sequence). Trimming removed 4 bases from V and 3 bases from J, with 10 bases in between. There are 13 residues in the CDR3. CDR3 in DNA: TGTGCCAGCAGTTCCAGGGGGGACTACGAGCAGTACTTC. Encoded protein: CASSSRGDYEQYF.

The rearrangement uses TRBV2 and TRBJ2-1; 8 bases map to TRBD1. The CDR3 has 15 residues. After removal of 5 bases from V and 4 bases from J, the junction contained 7 bases not matched to a gene. Germline V CDR1 and CDR2: SNHLY, FYNNEI. CDR3 protein: CASSPEDRVYNEQFF. In nucleotides, the CDR3 is TGTGCCAGCAGTCCCGAGGACAGGGTATACAATGAGCAGTTCTTC.

The chain recombines TRBV6-1 with TRBJ2-7; a weak D match, TRBD1 (6 bases). There are 15 residues in the CDR3. Germline CDR1 reads MNHNS; CDR2 reads SASEGT. V lost 2 bases and J lost 3, with 14 bases in between. The CDR3 here is CASSEMGTGYYEQYF. In DNA form, the CDR3 reads TGTGCCAGCAGTGAAATGGGAACAGGGTACTACGAGCAGTACTTC.

This clonotype has only a few counts. This sequence joins TRBV28 and TRBJ2-3; a weak D match, TRBD2 (6 bases). Germline assignment: CDR1 MDHEN and CDR2 SYDVKM. Trimming stripped 10 bases from V and 4 bases from J, with 15 bases between. The CDR3 extends over 13 amino acids. Here the CDR3 reads CANRPGEADTQYF. In DNA, the CDR3 is TGTGCCAACCGCCCCGGGGAGGCAGATACGCAGTATTTT.